This T cell receptor beta chain was captured by sequencing in a study of blood T cell repertoires in COVID-19. Enrolled during active infection, Seattle patients were then followed longitudinally. The repertoire was sequenced with immunoSEQ multiplex PCR; TCRdb's copy has only in-frame clones and lacks some. This table holds about 130,000 clones, more than 80% found once. Germline CDR1 reads WNHNN; CDR2 reads SYGVQD (reference sequence). The length of the CDR3 is 16 residues. Trimming took 6 bases from V and 0 from J, leaving 17 bases between them. This chain links TRBV10-1 with TRBJ1-1; tentatively, D is TRBD1 (5 bases). Material for sequencing was peripheral blood. This TCR was recovered from a woman of 80 years or more with COVID-19, enrolled during active disease. The CDR3 nucleotides read TGCGCCAGCAGAGAGCCCAGGGTACCCATGAACACTGAAGCTTTCTTT. Protein product: CASREPRVPMNTEAFF.